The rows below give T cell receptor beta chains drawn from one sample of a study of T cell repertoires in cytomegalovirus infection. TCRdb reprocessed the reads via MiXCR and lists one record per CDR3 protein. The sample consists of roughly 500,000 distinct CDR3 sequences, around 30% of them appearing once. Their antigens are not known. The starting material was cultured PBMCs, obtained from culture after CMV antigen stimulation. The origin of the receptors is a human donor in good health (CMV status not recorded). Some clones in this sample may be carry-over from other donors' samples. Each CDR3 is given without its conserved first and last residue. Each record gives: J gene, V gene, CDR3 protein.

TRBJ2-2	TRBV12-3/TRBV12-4	ASSLFPGLGTGELF
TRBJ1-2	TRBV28	ASSSVNYGYT
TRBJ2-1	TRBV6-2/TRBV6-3	ASSLRGRTGRSSSYNEQF
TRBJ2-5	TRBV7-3	ASSFTPGQGAPQY
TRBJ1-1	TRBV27	ASSLGGTVIEAF
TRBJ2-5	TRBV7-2	ASSLEGTGYWGAETQY
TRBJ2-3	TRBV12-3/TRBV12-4	ASSSRDPTDTQY
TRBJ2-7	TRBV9	ASSVASSGSPYEQY
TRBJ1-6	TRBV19	ASTKMGQKNSPLH
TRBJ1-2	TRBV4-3	ASSQETVYGYT
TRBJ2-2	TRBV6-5	ASSYSMGTSFPGELF
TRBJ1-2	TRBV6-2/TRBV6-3	ASSYQDLYGYT
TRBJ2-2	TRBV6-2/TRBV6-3	ASSPGGENTGELF
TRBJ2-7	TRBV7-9	ASSSPGGRVY
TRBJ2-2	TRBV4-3	ASSQDYSPGELF
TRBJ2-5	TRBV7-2	ASSSLGGKETQY
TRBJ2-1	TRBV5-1	ASSLVAGNNNEQF
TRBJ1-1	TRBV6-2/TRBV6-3	ASMVGGATEAF
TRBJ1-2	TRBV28	ASSPGTGGRSYGYT
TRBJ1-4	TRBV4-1	ASSQDLQGGMELF
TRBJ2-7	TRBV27	ASSLLGSDEQY
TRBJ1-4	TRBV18	ASSPPGLGNEKLF
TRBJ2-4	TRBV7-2	ASSPSLVLAKNIQY
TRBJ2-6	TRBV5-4	ASSEAGAAGANVLT
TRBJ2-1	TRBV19	ASRYLAGGSEQF
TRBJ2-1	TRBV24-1	ATSVSSGSGEQF
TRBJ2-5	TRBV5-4	ASSPGTARETQY
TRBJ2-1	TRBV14	ASSQAGAGGREQF
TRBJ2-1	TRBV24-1	ATSDRGQGVDEQF
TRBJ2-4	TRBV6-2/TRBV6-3	ASSYSPGLAGVLAKNIQY
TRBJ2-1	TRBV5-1	ASSLTRQGPPYFQGPPYNEQF
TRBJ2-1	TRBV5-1	ASSPGTPNNEQF
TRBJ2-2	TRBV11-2	ASSSTSGMAGELF
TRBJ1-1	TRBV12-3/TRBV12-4	ASSFQDRRGTEAF
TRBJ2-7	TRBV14	ASSQEWNPNYEQY
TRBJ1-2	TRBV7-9	ASSPREGREVGGYT
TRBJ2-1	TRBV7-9	ASSPARDYGGTAY
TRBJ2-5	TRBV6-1	ASSAGLAGETQY
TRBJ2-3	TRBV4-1	ASSQGIASGRSDTQY
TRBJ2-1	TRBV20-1	SAAVLSGRGDEQF
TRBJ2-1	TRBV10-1	ASSDTFFAGGGNEQF
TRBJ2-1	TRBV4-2	ASSQQGLAGIEQF
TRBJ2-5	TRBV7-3	ASSRVSGEQETQY
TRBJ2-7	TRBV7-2	ASSLDWSTDEQY
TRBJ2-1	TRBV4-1	ASSAGLAGNEQF
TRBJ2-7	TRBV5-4	ASSLAGGGRAYEQY
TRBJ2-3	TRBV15	ATSRAGYTDTQY
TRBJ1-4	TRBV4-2	ASSQDQFGPSNEKLF
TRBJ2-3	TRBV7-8	ASSSGQASTDTQY
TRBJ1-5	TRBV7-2	ASSLAVLGQPQH
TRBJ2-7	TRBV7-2	ASSLGQIYEQY
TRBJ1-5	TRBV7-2	ASSSAGVQPQH
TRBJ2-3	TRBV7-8	ASSLFGQTTDTQY
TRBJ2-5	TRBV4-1	ASSQTGFTSGQETQY
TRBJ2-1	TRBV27	ATSTDRGHNEQF
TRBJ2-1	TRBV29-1	SVLRDYLNNEQF
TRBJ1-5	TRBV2	ASSEKEVRILGPNQPQH
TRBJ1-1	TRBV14	ASSQDINLGTEAF
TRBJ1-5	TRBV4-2	ASSQDRGPRQPQH